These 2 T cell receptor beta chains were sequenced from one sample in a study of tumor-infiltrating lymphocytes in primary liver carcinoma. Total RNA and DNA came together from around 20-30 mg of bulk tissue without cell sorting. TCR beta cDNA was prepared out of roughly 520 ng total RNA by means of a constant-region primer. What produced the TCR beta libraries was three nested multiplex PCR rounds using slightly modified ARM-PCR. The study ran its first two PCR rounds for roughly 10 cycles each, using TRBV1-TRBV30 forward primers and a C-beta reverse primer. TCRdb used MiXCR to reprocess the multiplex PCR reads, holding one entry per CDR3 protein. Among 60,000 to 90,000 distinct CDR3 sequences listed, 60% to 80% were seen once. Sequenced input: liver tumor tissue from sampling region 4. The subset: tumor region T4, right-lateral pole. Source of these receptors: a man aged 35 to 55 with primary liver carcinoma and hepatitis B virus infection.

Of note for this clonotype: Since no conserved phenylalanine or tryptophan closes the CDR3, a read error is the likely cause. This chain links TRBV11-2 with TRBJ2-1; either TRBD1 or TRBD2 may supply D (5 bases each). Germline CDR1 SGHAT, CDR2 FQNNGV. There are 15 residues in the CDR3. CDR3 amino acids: CDSSTRDPANSEQFI. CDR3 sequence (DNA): TGTGACAGCAGCACCCGGGACCCTGCGAACAGTGAGCAGTTCATC.

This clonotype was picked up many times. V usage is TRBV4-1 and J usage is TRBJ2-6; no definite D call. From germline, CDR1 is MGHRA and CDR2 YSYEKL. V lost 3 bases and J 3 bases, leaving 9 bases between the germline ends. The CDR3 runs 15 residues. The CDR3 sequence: CASSQDFSGANVLTF. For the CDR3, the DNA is TGCGCCAGCAGCCAGGATTTTAGTGGGGCCAACGTCCTGACTTTC.